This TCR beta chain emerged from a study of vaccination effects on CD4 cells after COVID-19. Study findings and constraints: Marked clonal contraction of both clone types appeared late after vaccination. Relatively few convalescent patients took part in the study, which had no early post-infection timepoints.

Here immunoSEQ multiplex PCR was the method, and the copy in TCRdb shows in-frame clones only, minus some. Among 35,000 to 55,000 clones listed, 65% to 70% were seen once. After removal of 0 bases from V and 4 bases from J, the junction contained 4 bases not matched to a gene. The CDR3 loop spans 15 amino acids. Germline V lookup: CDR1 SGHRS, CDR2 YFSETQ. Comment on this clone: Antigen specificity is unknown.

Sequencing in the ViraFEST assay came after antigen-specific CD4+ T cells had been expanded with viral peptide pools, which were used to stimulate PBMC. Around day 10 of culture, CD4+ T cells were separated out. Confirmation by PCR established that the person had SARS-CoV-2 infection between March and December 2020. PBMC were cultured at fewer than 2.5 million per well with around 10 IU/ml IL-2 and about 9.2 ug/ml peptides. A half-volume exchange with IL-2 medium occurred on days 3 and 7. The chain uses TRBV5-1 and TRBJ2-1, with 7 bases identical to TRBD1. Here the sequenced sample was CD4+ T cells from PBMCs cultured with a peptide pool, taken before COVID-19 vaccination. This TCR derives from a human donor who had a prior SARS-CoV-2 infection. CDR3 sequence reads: CASSLVGTEYNEQFF. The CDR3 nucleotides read TGCGCCAGCAGCTTGGTCGGGACAGAATACAATGAGCAGTTCTTC.